This TCR beta chain is drawn from a study of blood T cell repertoires in COVID-19. About the research overall: Acute-phase and convalescent COVID-19 samples originated in the United States, Italy and Spain. PBMCs, B-cell-depleted T cells, or T cells were the source of the cDNA or gDNA that made up the material.

Enrolment of Seattle patients took place during active infection, and they were followed longitudinally. In the original processing: Quantification of nucleated cells was approximated via reference gene primer amplification. The protocol was immunoSEQ multiplex PCR, while the TCRdb copy is restricted to in-frame clones and leaves out a portion. The D gene and trimming were derived from the DNA, and the V and J assignments and clone size from that table. The profile shows more than 250,000 clones, approximately 90% of them singletons. Germline values: CDR1 GTSNPN, CDR2 SVGIG (reference sequence). V trimming: 0 bases; J trimming: 0 bases; junction bases outside the gene matches: 5. The CDR3 covers 16 residues.

This sequence was found in a woman under 40 with COVID-19, enrolled during active disease. J is TRBJ1-3 and V is TRBV30; 7 bases align to TRBD1. Sequencing input: peripheral blood. CDR3 sequence: CAWSVRGQFSGNTIYF. CDR3 nucleotides: TGTGCCTGGAGTGTAAGGGGACAGTTCTCTGGAAACACCATATATTTT.